Listed here are 4 T cell receptor beta chains from one sample, sequenced in a study of blood T cell repertoires in COVID-19. Generated by immunoSEQ multiplex PCR, the TCRdb table keeps only in-frame clones and is missing some. The profile shows about 140,000 clones, 82% of them singletons. The sequenced sample consisted of peripheral blood. The receptors shown here come from a woman at least 80 years old with acute or convalescent COVID-19.

The CDR3 DNA follows: TGTGCCAGCAGTTCCGGACAGGGCAATGAAAAACTGTTTTTT. Protein product: CASSSGQGNEKLFF. The chain uses TRBV28 and TRBJ1-4, with 8 bases aligning to TRBD1. CDR1 is MDHEN and CDR2 is SYDVKM in the germline V gene. The CDR3 has 14 amino acids. V dropped 4 bases and J dropped 5; count of bases not matched to a gene: 3.

The chain is built from TRBV5-1 and TRBJ2-3; D uncertain. The CDR3 loop spans 14 amino acids. V was shortened by 1 base and J by 0 bases, with 6 bases between the two germline ends. The germline CDR1 and CDR2 sequences are SGHRS and YFSETQ. The CDR3 loop is CASSLLGSTDTQYF. The CDR3 DNA is TGCGCCAGCAGCTTGTTGGGCAGCACAGATACGCAGTATTTT.

The chain joins TRBV11-2 to TRBJ1-2, with D perhaps TRBD1 (6 bases). This CDR3 is 15 amino acids long. V dropped 5 bases and J dropped 8 bases, with 21 bases sitting between them. Germline V gene data show CDR1 as SGHAT and CDR2 as FQNNGV. CDR3 in amino acids: CASSPIRGGPGGYTF. The DNA of the CDR3 is TGTGCCAGCAGCCCGATTAGGGGGGGTCCGGGCGGCTACACCTTC. The full variable domain, completed using reference TRBV11-2 and TRBJ1-2, is EAGVAQSPRYKIIEKRQSVAFWCNPISGHATLYWYQQILGQGPKLLIQFQNNGVVDDSQLPKDRFSAERLKGVDSTLKIQPAKLEDSAVYLCASSPIRGGPGGYTFGSGTRLTVV.

V and J are TRBV18 and TRBJ2-1, with D tentatively TRBD1 (5 bases). The CDR3 extends over 14 amino acids. CDR1 is KGHSH and CDR2 is LQKENI in the germline V gene. The ends were cut back, 1 base at V and 6 bases at J, with 10 bases in the middle. The chain's CDR3 is CASSPRDSLNEQFF. Written as DNA, the CDR3 is TGTGCCAGCTCACCACGCGACAGTCTCAATGAGCAGTTCTTC.